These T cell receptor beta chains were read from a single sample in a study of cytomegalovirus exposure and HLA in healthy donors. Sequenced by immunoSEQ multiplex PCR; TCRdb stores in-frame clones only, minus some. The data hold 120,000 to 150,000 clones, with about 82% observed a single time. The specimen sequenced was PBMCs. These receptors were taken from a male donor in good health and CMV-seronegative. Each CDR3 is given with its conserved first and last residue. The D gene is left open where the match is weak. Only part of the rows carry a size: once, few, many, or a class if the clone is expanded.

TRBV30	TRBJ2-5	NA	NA	TGTGCATGGACGGGGCAAGAGACCCAGTACTTC	CAWTGQETQYF
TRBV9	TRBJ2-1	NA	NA	TGTGCCAGCAGCGTAGATCTTAATGAGCAGTTCTTC	CASSVDLNEQFF
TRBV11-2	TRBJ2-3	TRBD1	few	TGTGCCAGCAGCTTAGAAGGATCCGGGACAGGGTCCACCGATACGCAGTATTTT	CASSLEGSGTGSTDTQYF
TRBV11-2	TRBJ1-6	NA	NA	TGTGCCAGCAGCTTATTTGAGGATTCACCCCTCCACTTT	CASSLFEDSPLHF
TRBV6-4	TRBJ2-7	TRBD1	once	TGTGCCAGCAGTGACCACAGGGGCCGATGGGTCGAGCAGTACTTC	CASSDHRGRWVEQYF
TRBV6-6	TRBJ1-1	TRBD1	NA	TGTGCCGGGACAGGGGGCAGGACTGAAGCTTTCTTT	CAGTGGRTEAFF
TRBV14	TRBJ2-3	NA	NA	TGTGCCAGCAGCCAGGACCCGTGGGGGGGGCCTGTCACAGATACGCAGTATTTT	CASSQDPWGGPVTDTQYF
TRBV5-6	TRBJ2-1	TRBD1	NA	TGTGCCAGCAGCCCCGGGGGGACAGGGCGGGTAAATGAGCAGTTCTTC	CASSPGGTGRVNEQFF
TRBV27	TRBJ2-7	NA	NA	TGTGCCAGCAGTTTATCGTTCCGTAACGAGCAGTACTTC	CASSLSFRNEQYF
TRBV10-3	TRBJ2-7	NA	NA	TGTGCCATCAGTGAGTATTACGGGAGCTTACTGACCTACGAGCAGTACTTC	CAISEYYGSLLTYEQYF
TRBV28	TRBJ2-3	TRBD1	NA	TGTGCCAGCAGTTTTGCGCGGGACAGGGCAGATACGCAGTATTTT	CASSFARDRADTQYF
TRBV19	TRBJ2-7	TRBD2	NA	TGTGCCAGTAGTCCTCTAGCGGGAGTCTCCTACGAGCAGTACTTC	CASSPLAGVSYEQYF
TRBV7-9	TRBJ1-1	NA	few	TGTGCCAGCAGGGGAGACAGGAAGCCCGCTGAAGCTTTCTTT	CASRGDRKPAEAFF
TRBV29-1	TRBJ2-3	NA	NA	TGCAGCGCTCAGAGGGATAGCACAGATACGCAGTATTTT	CSAQRDSTDTQYF
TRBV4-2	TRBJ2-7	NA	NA	TGTGCCAGCAGCCAAGCCCGACAGGCACGTGCCGACTACGAGCAGTACTTC	CASSQARQARADYEQYF
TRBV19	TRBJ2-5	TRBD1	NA	TGTGCCAGTAGTTCCCAGGGGGCCGGGGAAGAGACCCAGTACTTC	CASSSQGAGEETQYF
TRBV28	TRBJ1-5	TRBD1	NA	TGTGCCAGCAGGAGATTGACAGGGAACAATCAGCCCCAGCATTTT	CASRRLTGNNQPQHF
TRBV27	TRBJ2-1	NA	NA	TGTGCCAGCAGTTTATTGCAGGGGTTGTCCTACAATGAGCAGTTCTTC	CASSLLQGLSYNEQFF
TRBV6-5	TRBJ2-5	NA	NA	TGTGCCAGCAGTTCTTCAGAGGTGGAGACCCAGTACTTC	CASSSSEVETQYF
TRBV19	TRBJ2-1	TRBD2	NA	TGTGCCAGTAGAAGGACTAGCGGGAGTAGTTACAATGAGCAGTTCTTC	CASRRTSGSSYNEQFF
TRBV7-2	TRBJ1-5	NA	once	TGTGCCAGCAGCTTAGGTCCCGCAGGGTTTAGCAATCAGCCCCAGCATTTT	CASSLGPAGFSNQPQHF
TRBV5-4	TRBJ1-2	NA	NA	TGTGCCAGCAGCTCCCCGACAGCCACTAACTATGGCTACACCTTC	CASSSPTATNYGYTF
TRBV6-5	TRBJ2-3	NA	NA	TGTGCCAGCAGTTACTCACCGGGATTGGGGGATACGCAGTATTTT	CASSYSPGLGDTQYF
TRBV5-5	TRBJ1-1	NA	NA	TGTGCCAGCAGCCCAGAACGGGAGGGTACTGAAGCTTTCTTT	CASSPEREGTEAFF
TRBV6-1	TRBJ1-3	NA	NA	TGTGCCAGCAGAACCCCGGGTGGAAACACCATATATTTT	CASRTPGGNTIYF
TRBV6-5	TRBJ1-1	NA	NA	TGTGCCAGCAGGAAAGAGGAGGGATTATCCACTGAAGCTTTCTTT	CASRKEEGLSTEAFF
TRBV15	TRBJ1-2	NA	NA	TGTGCCACCAGCTCCCGACAGATCTGGGATGGCTACACCTTC	CATSSRQIWDGYTF
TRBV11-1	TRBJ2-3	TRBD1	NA	TGTGCCAGCAGGGTGGCCAGGGGGCATTTAACAGATACGCAGTATTTT	CASRVARGHLTDTQYF
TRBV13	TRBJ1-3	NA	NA	TGTGCCAGCAGCTTAGGTAGAACAGCCTCTGGAAACACCATATATTTT	CASSLGRTASGNTIYF
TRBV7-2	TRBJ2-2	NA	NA	TGTGCCAGCAGCTTTATGAGGGTTAAGAACACCGGGGAGCTGTTTTTT	CASSFMRVKNTGELFF
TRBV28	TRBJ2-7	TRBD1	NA	TGTGCCAGCAGTCTAGAATCCAGGACAGGGCCGAGCTCCTACGAGCAGTACTTC	CASSLESRTGPSSYEQYF
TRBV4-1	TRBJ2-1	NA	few	TGCGCCAGCAGCCAAGTTGAACACAGCTCCTACAATGAGCAGTTCTTC	CASSQVEHSSYNEQFF
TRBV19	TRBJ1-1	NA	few	TGTGCCAGTAGGTTAAACACTGAAGCTTTCTTT	CASRLNTEAFF
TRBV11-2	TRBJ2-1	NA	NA	TGTGCCAGCAGGCATTCCAAGGGGAATGAGCAGTTCTTC	CASRHSKGNEQFF
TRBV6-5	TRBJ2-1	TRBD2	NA	TGTGCCAGCAGTTACTTAGCGGGGGGGCCGTTGAATGAGCAGTTCTTC	CASSYLAGGPLNEQFF
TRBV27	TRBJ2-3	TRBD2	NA	TGTGCCAGCAGTTATACTAGCGGTGCTAGCACAGATACGCAGTATTTT	CASSYTSGASTDTQYF
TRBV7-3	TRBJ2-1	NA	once	TGTGCCAGCAGCTTATCTGTTACTTCCTACAATGAGCAGTTCTTC	CASSLSVTSYNEQFF
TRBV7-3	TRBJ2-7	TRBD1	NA	TGTGCCAGCAGCCTCGGGACAGCCTACGAGCAGTACTTC	CASSLGTAYEQYF
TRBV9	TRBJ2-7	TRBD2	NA	TGTGCCAGCAGCGTAGTTGGTAGCGGGAGTTGGGACGAGCAGTACTTC	CASSVVGSGSWDEQYF
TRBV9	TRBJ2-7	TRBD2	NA	TGTGCCAGCAGCGTAGAAGCGGGAGGCCCCTACGAGCAGTACTTC	CASSVEAGGPYEQYF
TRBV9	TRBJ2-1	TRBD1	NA	TGTGCCAGCAGCGTGGGACAGGGGTCCTACAATGAGCAGTTCTTC	CASSVGQGSYNEQFF
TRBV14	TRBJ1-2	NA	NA	TGTGCCGGCAGCGAAAACCCCGGGTACTATGGCTACACCTTC	CAGSENPGYYGYTF
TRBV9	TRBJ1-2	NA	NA	TGTGCCAGCAGCGTAGACCTAGGGGGTACTGGCTACACCTTC	CASSVDLGGTGYTF